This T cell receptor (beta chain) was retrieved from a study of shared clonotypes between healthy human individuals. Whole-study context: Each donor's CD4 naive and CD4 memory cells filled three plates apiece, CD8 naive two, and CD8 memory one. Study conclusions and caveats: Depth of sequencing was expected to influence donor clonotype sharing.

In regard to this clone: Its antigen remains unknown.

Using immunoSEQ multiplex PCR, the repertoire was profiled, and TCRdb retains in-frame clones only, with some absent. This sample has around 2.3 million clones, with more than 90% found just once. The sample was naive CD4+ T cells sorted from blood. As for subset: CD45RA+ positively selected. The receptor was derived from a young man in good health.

CDR3 coding DNA: TGTGCCGTTGGAGGTTGGAATGAGCAGTTCTTC. This codes for CAVGGWNEQFF. The J gene is TRBJ2-1, the V gene TRBV27, with D perhaps matching TRBD2 (5 bases). CDR1 and CDR2 (germline): MNHEY, SMNVEV (reference sequence). The ends were cut back, 11 bases at V and 7 bases at J, with 12 bases in the middle. The CDR3 sequence is 11 residues long.